This T cell receptor (beta chain) was sequenced during a study of CD4+ T cells in melanoma. Study-wide results and limits: Neoantigen-specific CD4+ T cells in melanoma reportedly had diverse differentiation states. A reported correlation linked neoantigen-specific CD4+ T cells to CD8+, macrophage and B cell function.

Generated by immunoSEQ multiplex PCR, the TCRdb table keeps only in-frame clones and is missing some. The sample lists some 120,000 clones; 92% were seen once. There are a few counts of this clone. Its antigen is unknown. The CDR3 loop spans 15 amino acids. V lost 1 base and J lost 2; bases outside the gene matches: 4. Per germline, CDR1 SEHNR and CDR2 FQNEAQ (reference sequence). The chain employs TRBV7-9 and TRBJ2-7; 8 nucleotides match TRBD1. The source is a human donor with melanoma. What was sequenced was peripheral blood. The CDR3 DNA follows: TGTGCCAGCAGCTTAGATCGACAGGGGACCTACGAGCAGTACTTC. Translation gives CASSLDRQGTYEQYF.